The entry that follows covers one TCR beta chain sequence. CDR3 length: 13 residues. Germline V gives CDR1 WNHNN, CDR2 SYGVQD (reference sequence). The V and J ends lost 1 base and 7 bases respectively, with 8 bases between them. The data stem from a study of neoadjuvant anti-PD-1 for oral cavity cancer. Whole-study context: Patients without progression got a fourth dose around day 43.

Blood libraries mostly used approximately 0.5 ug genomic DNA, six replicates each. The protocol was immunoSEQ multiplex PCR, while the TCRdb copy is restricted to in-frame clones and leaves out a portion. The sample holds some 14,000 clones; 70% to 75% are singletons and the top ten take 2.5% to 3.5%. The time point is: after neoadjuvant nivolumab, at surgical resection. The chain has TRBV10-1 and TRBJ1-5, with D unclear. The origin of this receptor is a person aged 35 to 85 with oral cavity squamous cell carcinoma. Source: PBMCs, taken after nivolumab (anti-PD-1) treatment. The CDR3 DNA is TGCGCCAGCAGTGAGTACGGGGTCCAGCCCCAGCATTTT. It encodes CASSEYGVQPQHF.